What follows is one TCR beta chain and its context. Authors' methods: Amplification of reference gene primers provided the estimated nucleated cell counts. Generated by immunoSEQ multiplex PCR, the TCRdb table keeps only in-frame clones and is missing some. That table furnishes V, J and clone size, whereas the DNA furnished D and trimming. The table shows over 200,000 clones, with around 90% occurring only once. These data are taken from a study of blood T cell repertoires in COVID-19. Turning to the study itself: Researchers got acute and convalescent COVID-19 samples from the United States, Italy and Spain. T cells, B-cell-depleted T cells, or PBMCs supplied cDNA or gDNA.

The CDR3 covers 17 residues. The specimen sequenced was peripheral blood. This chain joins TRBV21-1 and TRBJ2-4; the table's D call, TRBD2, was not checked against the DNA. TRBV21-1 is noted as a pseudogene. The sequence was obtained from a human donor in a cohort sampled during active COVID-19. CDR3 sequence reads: CASSKGSLGTSGNIQYF. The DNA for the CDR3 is TGTGCCAGCAGCAAAGGGAGTCTGGGGACTAGCGGAAACATTCAGTACTTC.